This T cell receptor beta chain was retrieved from a study of Ad26.COV2.S vaccination and SARS-CoV-2 variants. Study-level background: Into the muscle, Ad26.COV2.S was dosed once or twice, 56 days apart.

General study results and limits: The placebo group had lower spike-specific TCR breadth than the vaccine recipients did. Breadth and depth estimates from TCRs may understate total T cell responses.

CDR1 is MNHEY and CDR2 is SMNVEV in the germline V gene (reference sequence). Unmatched junction bases numbered 17, after V lost 0 bases and J lost 4 bases. This CDR3 region has 20 residues. The treatment denotes: about 20 received Ad26.COV2.S at low or high dose, single or two shots; 5 received placebo; per-sample allocation not given. Samples analyzed were those drawn on day 63 after the first vaccine or placebo injection. Spike of the Wuhan-strain SARS-CoV-2 was expressed by an Ad26 vector, which formed the vaccine. A word on this clone: Its antigen is undetermined.

The method was immunoSEQ multiplex PCR; TCRdb's version includes in-frame clones alone and lacks a portion of them. The sample includes some 390,000 clones, 70% to 90% of them seen just once. This material consisted of peripheral blood, taken in a trial of Ad26.COV2.S vaccine versus placebo. This receptor was taken from a person aged 18-65 years who received the Ad26.COV2.S COVID-19 vaccine or a placebo. The chain carries TRBV27 and TRBJ2-3; 9 bases match TRBD1. CDR3 DNA sequence: TGTGCCAGCAGTTTATCCATCCCGGGACAGGGTGGGTTGGTGGCAGATACGCAGTATTTT. This translates into CASSLSIPGQGGLVADTQYF.